This TCR beta chain originates from a study of graft-versus-host responses after intestinal transplantation. Whole-study context: Transplantation in recipients was multivisceral, liver-intestinal, or isolated intestinal. Study results and caveats: Within the allografts of patients who had graft-donor T cell macrochimerism, graft-versus-host to host-versus-graft clonal ratios were high. There were GvH clones found in recipient marrow, and some of them appeared first in ileum or blood.

The V segment lost 5 bases and the J segment 3 bases; nucleotides outside the gene matches: 1. The CDR3 spans 14 residues. Germline CDR1 and CDR2: KGHSH and LQKENI. With respect to this clone: Its antigen is unidentified.

Profiled with immunoSEQ multiplex PCR; TCRdb holds only in-frame clones, not every one. The sample holds about 120,000 clones, about nine tenths seen once. The V and J genes are TRBV18 and TRBJ2-3; TRBD2 matches 11 bases. The receptor was isolated from a human donor who received an intestinal transplant. The sequencing used unstimulated CD4+ T cells sorted from spleen or lymph node cells, collected before intestinal transplant. The CDR3 DNA follows: TGTGCCAGCTCATCTAGCGGGAGGACAGATACGCAGTATTTT. Residues: CASSSSGRTDTQYF.